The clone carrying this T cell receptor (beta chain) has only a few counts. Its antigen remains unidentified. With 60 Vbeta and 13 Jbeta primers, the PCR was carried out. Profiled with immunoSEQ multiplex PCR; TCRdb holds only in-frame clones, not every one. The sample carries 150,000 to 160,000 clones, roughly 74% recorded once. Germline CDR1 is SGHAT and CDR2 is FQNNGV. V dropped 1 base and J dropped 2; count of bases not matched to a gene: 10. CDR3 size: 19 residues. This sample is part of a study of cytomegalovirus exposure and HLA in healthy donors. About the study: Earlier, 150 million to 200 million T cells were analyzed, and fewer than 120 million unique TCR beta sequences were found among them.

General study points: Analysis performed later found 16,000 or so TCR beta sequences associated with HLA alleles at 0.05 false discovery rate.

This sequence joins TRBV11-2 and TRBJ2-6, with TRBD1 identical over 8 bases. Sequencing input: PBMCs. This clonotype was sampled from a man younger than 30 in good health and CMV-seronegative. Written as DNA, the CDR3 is TGTGCCAGCAGCTTAGGATCCTGGACAGGGAATACTGGGGCCAACGTCCTGACTTTC. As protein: CASSLGSWTGNTGANVLTF.